The entry below describes one T cell receptor beta chain. The record originates from a study of blood T cell repertoires in COVID-19. Allocation to cohorts depended on clinical history reported by the participants. Trimming shortened V by 5 bases and J by 2 bases, and 6 bases separated the two germline ends. The CDR3 contains 12 residues. The germline V gene encodes CDR1 SGHNT and CDR2 YENEEA. The assay was immunoSEQ multiplex PCR, and TCRdb's table has in-frame clones only and misses some. The table includes over 250,000 clones, approximately 86% detected once. The source of this sequence is a woman aged 18-29 years who had recovered from COVID-19. The specimen was PBMCs or T cells enriched from blood (not recorded which). The chain couples TRBV11-3 to TRBJ1-2, with unresolved D. The CDR3 coding sequence is TGTGCCAGCAGCCCCGGGAACTATGGCTACACCTTC. Amino acids: CASSPGNYGYTF.